Described below is a single T cell receptor beta chain sequence and its context. This clonotype was seen ten or more times. No cognate antigen has been identified for it. No qualities accompany the bases; no much larger clone lies one base away. cDNA was synthesized by template-switch 5'RACE using a primer with a 10-nucleotide random unique molecular identifier that tagged each TCR transcript. Each sequencing run produced over 170 million TCR-beta sequences covering 15-18 subjects. The RNeasy kit was used to extract total RNA. Using the KAPA Real-time Library Amplification kit, TCR-beta VDJ regions were amplified with primers for the TCR constant region and the 5'RACE anchor. Sample indexes and Illumina adaptors were added in a first PCR, and a second PCR then increased library yield. After Ampure bead purification, the TCR product of roughly 650 bp was size-selected on a 2% E-gel SizeSelection system. Library quality was checked on a Bioanalyzer, concentration was measured with Qubit, and libraries were quantified with the Kapa Library Quantification kit before pooling. An Illumina HiSeq 2500 sequenced the libraries paired-end 2 x 150 bp. To increase sequence diversity, roughly 24-32% phiX was spiked into each library pool. Turning to the authors' computational methods: The UMI-based MiGEC pipeline processed quality-filtered reads and removed over 80% of raw TCR sequences during error correction. IMGT germline references were used for aligning VDJ genes, and each clonotype was defined as a unique CDR3 amino acid sequence together with its V-J genes. Clonal expansion, Shannon diversity and CDR3 relatedness (CalcPairwiseDistances, ClusterSamples) were evaluated with VDJtools, and phylogenetic trees were built with CLCbio workbench. A clone was classed as expanded if it had 8 or more unique UMIs, a cutoff based on coefficient-of-variation modelling across technical triplicates. The public sequencing data were trimmed at Q25 with fastp and processed into clonotypes with MiXCR by TCRdb, which kept only in-frame beta chains. Duplicate CDR3 protein sequences are folded into a single record with the most common DNA and genes. Clone size and V and J calls follow TCRdb, not the original study. The sample table records about 65,000 distinct CDR3 sequences; more than 3.5% of these occur just once. Around 2.6% of the sample is held by the ten biggest clonotypes.

Relative to germline, V is 4 bases shorter and J is 4 bases shorter, with 13 bases between their ends. The CDR3 sequence holds 14 residues, the cysteine and phenylalanine included. Only the CDR3 region is kept as DNA, spanning 42 bases read in frame from base 1. The data were obtained in a study of neurological immune-mediated disorders (dated by TCRdb to 2018 to 2020). Background for the entire study: Among the roughly 34 multiple sclerosis patients, relapsing-remitting MS accounted for around 30 and secondary progressive MS accounted for 3. Using UMI-based sequencing, the study compared peripheral blood TCR-beta repertoires from patients with HTLV-I-associated myelopathy (HAM/TSP), patients with multiple sclerosis, and healthy controls. The approximately 96 TCR-beta libraries covered PBMC samples along with longitudinal samples, technical triplicates, and paired sorted CD4+ and CD8+ T-cell subsets. The cohort comprised 68 subjects: 15 or so HAM/TSP patients, some 34 multiple sclerosis patients and 20 or so healthy controls. Study-level results and caveats: The MS cluster was not associated with any clinical or MRI features, and the authors stated that larger cohorts are needed. Across subjects, expanded clones never shared an identical CDR3 amino acid sequence, which suggests that the TCR-beta repertoires in every group were private. TCR clonal expansion was highest in HAM/TSP patients and lowest in MS patients, with MS patients falling below even healthy controls. In a phylogenetic analysis, the repertoires of 18 out of 34 MS patients fell into a single cluster of related CDR3 sequences, pointing to a possible signature at the repertoire level.

Libraries from unsorted PBMCs were made from 2 million PBMCs kept in RNAlater at -80 degrees C until RNA extraction. The multiple sclerosis patients were enrolled in a US clinical protocol that used magnetic resonance imaging to evaluate disease progression. PBMCs were separated from peripheral blood using Ficoll-Hypaque density gradient centrifugation and then cryopreserved in liquid nitrogen. The chain employs TRBV12-3 or TRBV12-4 and TRBJ1-1; the D gene remains uncertain. The origin of this receptor is a man aged 45-65 years with multiple sclerosis. Sequenced: PBMCs. The bases read TGTGCCAGCAGTTCGTTGGGGTTTCGCACTGAAGCTTTCTTT. This translates into CASSSLGFRTEAFF.